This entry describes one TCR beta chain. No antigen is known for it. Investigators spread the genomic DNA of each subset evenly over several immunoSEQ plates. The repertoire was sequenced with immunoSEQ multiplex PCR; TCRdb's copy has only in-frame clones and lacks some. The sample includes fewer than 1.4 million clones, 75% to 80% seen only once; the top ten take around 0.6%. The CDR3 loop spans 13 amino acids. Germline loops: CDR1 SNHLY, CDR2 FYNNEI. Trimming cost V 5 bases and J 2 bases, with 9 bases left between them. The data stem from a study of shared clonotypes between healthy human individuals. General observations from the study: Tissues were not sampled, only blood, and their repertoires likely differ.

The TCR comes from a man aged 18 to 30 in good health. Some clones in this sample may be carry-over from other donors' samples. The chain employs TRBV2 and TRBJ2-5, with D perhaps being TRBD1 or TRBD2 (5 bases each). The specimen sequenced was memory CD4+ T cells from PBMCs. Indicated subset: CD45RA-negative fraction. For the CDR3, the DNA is TGTGCCAGCAGTTTAGGGGAGCAAGAGACCCAGTACTTC. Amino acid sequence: CASSLGEQETQYF.